This T cell receptor (beta chain) was identified during a study of blood T cell repertoires in COVID-19 (TCRdb year 2020). Notes on the research overall: Samples covering the acute and convalescent phases of COVID-19 were provided by collaborators in the United States, Italy and Spain. The material from the prospective study consisted of cDNA or gDNA derived from T cells, B-cell-depleted T cells, or PBMCs. A freely available public database, intended as a resource for researchers studying the immune response to SARS-CoV-2, is where the repertoires were released. Where available, HLA class I and class II types were taken from metadata supplied by the sample provider and were not determined by assay-based typing. Subjects who had been exposed to COVID-19, were actively infected with it, or had recovered from it provided the deeply sampled blood TCRbeta repertoires that made up the dataset. Samples came from the ongoing ImmuneRACE study (first 160 participants) plus 1,254 subjects from 6 global collaborators. The sample metadata nearly always contained a de-identified subject ID, COVID-19 status, age in years and sex.

Enrolling through a virtual design, the prospective study's participants ranged in age from roughly 18 to 90 years and lived across more than 20 United States geographic areas. In the prospective study, participants were assigned to cohorts based on the clinical history participants reported in a screening survey and a study questionnaire. Recovered participants in ImmuneRACE Cohort 3 were defined as having two consecutive negative NP/OP PCR tests, clearance from a healthcare professional, or resolution of symptoms. Mobile phlebotomists in the prospective study collected whole blood, serum and a nasopharyngeal or oropharyngeal swab from every participant. Prospective study participants could optionally give additional blood draws and questionnaires over a 2-month period. Blood samples from the prospective study were shipped frozen or at room temperature prior to DNA extraction. TCRbeta CDR3 regions were amplified from genomic DNA by means of the immunoSEQ Assay, a bias-controlled multiplex PCR. In the source study's methods: Within the assay, amplification of reference gene primers was used to estimate how many nucleated cells each sample contained. To quantify the absolute abundance of each unique TCRbeta CDR3 rearrangement, sequence reads were collapsed and filtered. Productive Simpson clonality was computed per sample as the square root of Simpson's diversity index over productive rearrangements. Drawn from immuneACCESS, this table holds only the in-frame rearrangements with V and J called that TCRdb kept. Clones are partly lost; checked studies trace under half to an unresolved V gene and leave the rest unexplained. V, J and clone size reflect that table, while D and trimming were determined from the DNA. This sample has roughly 500,000 clones in its table, and roughly 88% of those were observed once. Of the sample, around 1.9% falls within the top ten clones.

General findings and caveats noted by the study authors: The amount of clinical and demographic metadata varied by source and participant and was provided uncurated.

Details on this clone: Its antigen remains undetermined. No per-base quality is available; no much larger clone lies one base away.

Taken from the germline V gene (reference sequence), the CDR1 and CDR2 loops are SEHNR and FQNEAQ. The CDR3 numbers 16 residues from cysteine through phenylalanine. Kept here is only the CDR3 DNA, which spans 48 bases and is read in frame from base 1. Trimmed from V: 1 base; trimmed from J: 8 bases; junction bases lacking a gene match: 11. The sequence was collected from a woman between 35 and 50 years old who had recovered from COVID-19. What was sequenced was PBMCs or T cells enriched from blood (not recorded which). The V gene is TRBV7-9 and the J gene is TRBJ1-2; 9 central nucleotides agree with TRBD1. The DNA sequence follows: TGTGCCAGCAGCTTAGACGGACAGGGGAGGAGAGAAGGCTACACCTTC. This translates into CASSLDGQGRREGYTF.